This TCR beta chain was obtained from a study of blood T cell repertoires in COVID-19. Per germline, CDR1 MNHEY and CDR2 SMNVEV (reference sequence). Trimming removed 7 bases from V and 9 bases from J, with 25 bases in between. The CDR3 totals 16 residues. The table came from immunoSEQ multiplex PCR; TCRdb's copy has only in-frame clones and leaves some out. The data show 470,000 or so clones, with approximately 90% seen just once and over 4% held by the top ten. Sequenced: peripheral blood. The V gene is TRBV27, the J gene TRBJ1-5, with a possible D match to TRBD1 (5 bases). This TCR was recovered from a woman aged 25 to 39 with acute or convalescent COVID-19. The CDR3 loop is CASTLVGLTIRGPQHF. CDR3 nucleotides: TGTGCCAGCACCCTGGTGGGGCTCACCATCCGAGGGCCCCAGCATTTT.